This T cell receptor beta chain was identified during a study of T cell repertoires in cytomegalovirus infection. Study in general: The authors used CMV epitopes that were HLA-C-restricted (recently identified) and HLA-B-restricted (well studied). CMV infection plus the matching HLA type was flagged by public TCR beta signatures.

Notes on this clonotype: The antigen remains undetermined.

TCRdb reprocessed the reads via MiXCR and lists one record per CDR3 protein. Of 800,000 to 950,000 distinct CDR3 sequences listed, 32% are singletons. The germline gives CDR1 SGHVS, CDR2 FNYEAQ. V lost 5 bases and J 1 base, leaving 11 bases between the germline ends. The CDR3 has 15 amino acids. Study findings and constraints: Adding up the frequency of public TCR beta families identified people who carried CMV plus the relevant HLA. The study found HLA-C-restricted CMV-specific TCR beta clonotypes dominating the ex vivo response.

The input for sequencing was cultured CD8+ T cells from PBMCs, taken from culture after CMV antigen stimulation. The rearrangement links TRBV7-6 to TRBJ2-2, with D unresolved. The receptor's source is a human donor in good health (CMV status not recorded). Some clones in this sample may be carry-over from other donors' samples. The CDR3 DNA reads TGTGCCAGCAGCCCTAGAGTGGGGAACACCGGGGAGCTGTTTTTT. As protein: CASSPRVGNTGELFF.